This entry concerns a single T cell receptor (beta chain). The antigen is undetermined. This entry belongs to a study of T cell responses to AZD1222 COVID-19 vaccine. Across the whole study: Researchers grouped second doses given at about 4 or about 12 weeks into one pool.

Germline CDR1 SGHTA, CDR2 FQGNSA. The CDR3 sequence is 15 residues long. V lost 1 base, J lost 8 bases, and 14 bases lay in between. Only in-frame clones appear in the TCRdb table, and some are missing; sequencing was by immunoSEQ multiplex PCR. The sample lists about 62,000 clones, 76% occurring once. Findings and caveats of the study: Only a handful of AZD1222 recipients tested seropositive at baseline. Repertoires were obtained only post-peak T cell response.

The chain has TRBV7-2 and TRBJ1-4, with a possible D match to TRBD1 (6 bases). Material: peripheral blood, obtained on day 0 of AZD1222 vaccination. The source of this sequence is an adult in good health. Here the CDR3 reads CASSLVPGAQEKLFF. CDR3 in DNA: TGTGCCAGCAGCTTAGTTCCAGGGGCGCAAGAAAAACTGTTTTTT.